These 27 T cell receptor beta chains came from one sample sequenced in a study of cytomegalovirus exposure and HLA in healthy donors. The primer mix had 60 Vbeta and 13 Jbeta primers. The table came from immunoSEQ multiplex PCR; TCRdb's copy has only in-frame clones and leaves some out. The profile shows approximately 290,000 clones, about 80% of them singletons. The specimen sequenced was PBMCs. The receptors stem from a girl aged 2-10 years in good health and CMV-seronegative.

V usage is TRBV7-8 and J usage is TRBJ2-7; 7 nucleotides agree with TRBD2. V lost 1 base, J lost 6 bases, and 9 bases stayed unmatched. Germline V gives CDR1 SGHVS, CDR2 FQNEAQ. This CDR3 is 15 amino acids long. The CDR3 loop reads CASSLVPGGAFEQYF. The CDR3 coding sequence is TGTGCCAGCAGCTTAGTTCCGGGAGGTGCGTTCGAGCAGTACTTC.

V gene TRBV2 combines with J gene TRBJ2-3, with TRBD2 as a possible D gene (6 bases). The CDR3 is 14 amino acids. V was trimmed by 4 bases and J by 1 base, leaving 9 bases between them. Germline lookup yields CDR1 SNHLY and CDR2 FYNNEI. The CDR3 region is CASSAPSGTDTQYF. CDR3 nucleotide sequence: TGTGCCAGCAGTGCCCCTAGCGGCACAGATACGCAGTATTTT.

The CDR3 is CASSLGTGAEKLFF. DNA of the CDR3: TGTGCCAGCAGCTTGGGGACAGGAGCTGAAAAACTGTTTTTT. The V and J genes are TRBV5-6 and TRBJ1-4; 7 nucleotides match TRBD1. The CDR3 is 14 residues long. V was pared by 0 bases and J by 7 bases, with 3 bases of the junction left unmatched. Per germline, CDR1 SGHDT and CDR2 YYEEEE. The whole variable domain, remainder taken from reference TRBV5-6 and TRBJ1-4, is DAGVTQSPTHLIKTRGQQVTLRCSPKSGHDTVSWYQQALGQGPQFIFQYYEEEERQRGNFPDRFSGHQFPNYSSELNVNALLLGDSALYLCASSLGTGAEKLFFGSGTQLSVL.

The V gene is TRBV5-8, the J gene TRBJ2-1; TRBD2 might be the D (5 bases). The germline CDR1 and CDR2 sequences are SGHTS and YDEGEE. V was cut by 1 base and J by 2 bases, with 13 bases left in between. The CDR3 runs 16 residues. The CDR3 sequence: CASSLYETTPYNEQFF. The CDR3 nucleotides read TGTGCCAGCAGCTTGTACGAGACTACCCCCTACAATGAGCAGTTCTTC.

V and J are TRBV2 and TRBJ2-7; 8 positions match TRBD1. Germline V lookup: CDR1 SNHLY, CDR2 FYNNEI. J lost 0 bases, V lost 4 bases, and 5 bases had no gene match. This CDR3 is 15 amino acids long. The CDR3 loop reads CASSVRTGISYEQYF. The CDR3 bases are TGTGCCAGCAGTGTAAGGACAGGGATCTCCTACGAGCAGTACTTC.

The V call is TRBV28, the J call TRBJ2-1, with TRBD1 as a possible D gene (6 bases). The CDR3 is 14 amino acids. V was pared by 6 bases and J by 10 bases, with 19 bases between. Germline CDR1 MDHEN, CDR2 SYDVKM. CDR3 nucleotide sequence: TGTGCCAGCAGCCTGGGACATCCCTCTGGCGAGCAGTTCTTC. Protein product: CASSLGHPSGEQFF.

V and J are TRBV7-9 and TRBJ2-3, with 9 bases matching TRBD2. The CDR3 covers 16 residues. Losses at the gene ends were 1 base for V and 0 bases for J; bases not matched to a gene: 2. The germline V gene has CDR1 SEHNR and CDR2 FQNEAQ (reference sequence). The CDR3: CASSLGSGRSTDTQYF. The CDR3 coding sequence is TGTGCCAGCAGCTTAGGCAGCGGGAGGAGCACAGATACGCAGTATTTT.

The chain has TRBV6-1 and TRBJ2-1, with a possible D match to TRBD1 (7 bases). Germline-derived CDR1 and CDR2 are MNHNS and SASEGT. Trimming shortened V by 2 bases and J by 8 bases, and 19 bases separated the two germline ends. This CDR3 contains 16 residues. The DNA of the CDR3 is TGTGCCAGCAGTGAAATAGGGGGCGCATGGGGGGATGAGCAGTTCTTC. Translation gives CASSEIGGAWGDEQFF.

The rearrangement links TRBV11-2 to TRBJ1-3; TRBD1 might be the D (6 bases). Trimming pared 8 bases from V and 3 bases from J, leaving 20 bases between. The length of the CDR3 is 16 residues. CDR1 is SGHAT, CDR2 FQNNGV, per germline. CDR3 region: CASADPRGADGNTIYF. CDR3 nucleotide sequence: TGTGCCAGCGCAGACCCCCGGGGGGCGGATGGAAACACCATATATTTT.

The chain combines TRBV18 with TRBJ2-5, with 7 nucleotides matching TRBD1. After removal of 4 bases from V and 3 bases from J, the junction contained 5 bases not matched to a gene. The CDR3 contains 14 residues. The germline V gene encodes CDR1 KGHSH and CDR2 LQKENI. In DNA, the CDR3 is TGTGCCAGCTCACATTACAGGGGCGAAGAGACCCAGTACTTC. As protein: CASSHYRGEETQYF.

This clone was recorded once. The CDR3 reads CASSPDRDEQYF. The CDR3 bases are TGTGCCAGCAGCCCGGACAGGGACGAGCAGTACTTC. The V call is TRBV6-5, the J call TRBJ2-7, with 8 bases aligning to TRBD1. Germline CDR1 is MNHEY and CDR2 is SVGAGI. V trimming: 6 bases; J trimming: 5 bases; junction bases outside the gene matches: 3. This CDR3 is 12 amino acids long.

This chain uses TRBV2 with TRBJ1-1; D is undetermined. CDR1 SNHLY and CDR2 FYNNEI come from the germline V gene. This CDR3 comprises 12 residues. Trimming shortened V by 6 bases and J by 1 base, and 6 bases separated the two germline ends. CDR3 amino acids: CASSRQNTEAFF. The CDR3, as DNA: TGTGCCAGCAGCAGACAGAACACTGAAGCTTTCTTT. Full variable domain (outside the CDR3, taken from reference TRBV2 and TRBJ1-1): EPEVTQTPSHQVTQMGQEVILRCVPISNHLYFYWYRQILGQKVEFLVSFYNNEISEKSEIFDDQFSVERPDGSNFTLKIRSTKLEDSAMYFCASSRQNTEAFFGQGTRLTVV.

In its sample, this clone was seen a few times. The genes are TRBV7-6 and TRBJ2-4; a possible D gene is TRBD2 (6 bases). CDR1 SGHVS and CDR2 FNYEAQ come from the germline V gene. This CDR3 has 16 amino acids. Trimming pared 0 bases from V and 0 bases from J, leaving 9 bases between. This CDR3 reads CASSLAPGVAKNIQYF. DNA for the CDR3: TGTGCCAGCAGCTTAGCCCCGGGGGTAGCCAAAAACATTCAGTACTTC.

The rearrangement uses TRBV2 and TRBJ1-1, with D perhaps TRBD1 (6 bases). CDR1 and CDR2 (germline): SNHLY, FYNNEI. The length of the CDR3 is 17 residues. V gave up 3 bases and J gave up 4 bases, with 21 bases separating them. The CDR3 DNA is TGTGCCAGCAGTGACAGGGACAACTCAGTTTCGGGCACTGAAGCTTTCTTT. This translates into CASSDRDNSVSGTEAFF.

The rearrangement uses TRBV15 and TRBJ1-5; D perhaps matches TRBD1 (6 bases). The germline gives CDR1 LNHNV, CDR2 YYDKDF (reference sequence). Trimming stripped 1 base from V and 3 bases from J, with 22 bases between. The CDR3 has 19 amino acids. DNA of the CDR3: TGTGCCACCAGCAGAGCCCGGGGACAAGCACCGGCCGACAATCAGCCCCAGCATTTT. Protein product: CATSRARGQAPADNQPQHF. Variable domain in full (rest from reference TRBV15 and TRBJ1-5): DAMVIQNPRYQVTQFGKPVTLSCSQTLNHNVMYWYQQKSSQAPKLLFHYYDKDFNNEADTPDNFQSRRPNTSFCFLDIRSPGLGDTAMYLCATSRARGQAPADNQPQHFGDGTRLSIL.

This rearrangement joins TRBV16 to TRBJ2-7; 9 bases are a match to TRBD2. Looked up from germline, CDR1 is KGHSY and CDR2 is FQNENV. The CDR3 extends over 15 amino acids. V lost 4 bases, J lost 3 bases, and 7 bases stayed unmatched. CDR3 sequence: CASSPLAGEDYEQYF. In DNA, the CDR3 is TGTGCCAGCAGCCCCTTAGCGGGAGAGGACTACGAGCAGTACTTC.

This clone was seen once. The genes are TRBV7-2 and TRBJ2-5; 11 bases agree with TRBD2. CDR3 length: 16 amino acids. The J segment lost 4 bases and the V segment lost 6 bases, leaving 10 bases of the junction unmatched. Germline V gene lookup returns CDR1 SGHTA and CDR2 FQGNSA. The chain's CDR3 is CASRLVSGGARETQYF. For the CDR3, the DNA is TGTGCCAGCAGACTCGTTAGCGGGGGGGCCAGAGAGACCCAGTACTTC.

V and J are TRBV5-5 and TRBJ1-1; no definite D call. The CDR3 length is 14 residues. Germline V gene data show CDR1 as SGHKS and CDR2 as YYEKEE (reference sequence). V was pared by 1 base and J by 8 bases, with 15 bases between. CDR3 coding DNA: TGTGCCAGCAGCTTGATTGATGGAGGCATCGAAGCTTTCTTT. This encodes CASSLIDGGIEAFF.

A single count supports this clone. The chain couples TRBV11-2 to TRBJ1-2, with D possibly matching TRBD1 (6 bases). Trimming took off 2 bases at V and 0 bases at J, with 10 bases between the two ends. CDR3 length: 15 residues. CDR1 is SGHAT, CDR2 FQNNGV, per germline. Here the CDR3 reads CASSLRTGTNYGYTF. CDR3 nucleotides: TGTGCCAGCAGCTTAAGAACAGGGACTAACTATGGCTACACCTTC.

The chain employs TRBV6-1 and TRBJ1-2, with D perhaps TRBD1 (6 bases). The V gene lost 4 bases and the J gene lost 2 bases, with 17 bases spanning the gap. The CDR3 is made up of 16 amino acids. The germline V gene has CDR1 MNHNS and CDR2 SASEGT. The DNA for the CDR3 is TGTGCCAGCAGTGCGACAACGACAGGAGCGAACTATGGCTACACCTTC. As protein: CASSATTTGANYGYTF.

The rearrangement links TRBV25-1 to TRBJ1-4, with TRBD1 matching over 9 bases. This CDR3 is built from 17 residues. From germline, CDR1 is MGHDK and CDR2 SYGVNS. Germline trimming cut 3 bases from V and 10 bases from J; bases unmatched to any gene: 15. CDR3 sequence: CASSEVPPGTGLGKLFF. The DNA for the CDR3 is TGTGCCAGCAGTGAGGTCCCCCCCGGGACAGGGCTCGGAAAACTGTTTTTT.

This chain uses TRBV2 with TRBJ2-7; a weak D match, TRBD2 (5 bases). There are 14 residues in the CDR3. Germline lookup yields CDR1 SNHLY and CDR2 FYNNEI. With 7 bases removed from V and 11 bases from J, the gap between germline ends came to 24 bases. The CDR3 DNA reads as TGTGCCAGCATTTGGGAGCTAAGACCCGGCAGGAAGTACTTC. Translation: CASIWELRPGRKYF.

CDR3 sequence (DNA): TGTGCCAGCAGTTTATCCCGGGCGGGGAACACTGAAGCTTTCTTT. Translating gives CASSLSRAGNTEAFF. This chain links TRBV28 with TRBJ1-1; D gene uncertain. The CDR3 loop spans 15 amino acids. Deletions cut 1 base from V and 1 base from J, with 10 bases between. CDR1 MDHEN and CDR2 SYDVKM come from the germline V gene. The variable domain in full, with the rest retrieved from reference TRBV28 and TRBJ1-1, is DVKVTQSSRYLVKRTGEKVFLECVQDMDHENMFWYRQDPGLGLRLIYFSYDVKMKEKGDIPEGYSVSREKKERFSLILESASTNQTSMYLCASSLSRAGNTEAFFGQGTRLTVV.

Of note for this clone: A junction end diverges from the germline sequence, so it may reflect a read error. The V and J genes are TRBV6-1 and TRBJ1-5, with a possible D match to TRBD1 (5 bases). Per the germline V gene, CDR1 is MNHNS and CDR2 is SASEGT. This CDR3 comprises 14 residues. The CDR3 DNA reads TGTGCCAGCAGCGAAGGGGTATCAGGGCAGCCCCAGCATTTT. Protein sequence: CASSEGVSGQPQHF.

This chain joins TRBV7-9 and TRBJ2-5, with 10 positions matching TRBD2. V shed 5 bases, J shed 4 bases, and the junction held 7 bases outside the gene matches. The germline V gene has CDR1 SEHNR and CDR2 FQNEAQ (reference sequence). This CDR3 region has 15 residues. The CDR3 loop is CASSPLSGGRETQYF. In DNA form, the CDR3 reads TGTGCCAGCAGCCCTCTTAGCGGGGGGAGAGAGACCCAGTACTTC. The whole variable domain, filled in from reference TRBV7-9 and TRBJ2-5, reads DTGVSQNPRHKITKRGQNVTFRCDPISEHNRLYWYRQTLGQGPEFLTYFQNEAQLEKSRLLSDRFSAERPKGSFSTLEIQRTEQGDSAMYLCASSPLSGGRETQYFGPGTRLLVL.

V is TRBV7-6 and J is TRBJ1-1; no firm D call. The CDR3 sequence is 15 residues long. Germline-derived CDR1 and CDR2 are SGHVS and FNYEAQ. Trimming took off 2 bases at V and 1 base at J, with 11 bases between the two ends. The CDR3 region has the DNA TGTGCCAGCAGCTTACGATCGGGAGCGAACACTGAAGCTTTCTTT. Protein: CASSLRSGANTEAFF.

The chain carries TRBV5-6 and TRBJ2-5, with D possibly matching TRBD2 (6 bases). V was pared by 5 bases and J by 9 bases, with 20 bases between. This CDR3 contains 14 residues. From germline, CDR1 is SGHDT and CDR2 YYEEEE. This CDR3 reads CASRRHRGFPPQYF. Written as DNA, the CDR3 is TGTGCCAGCAGGCGTCACCGGGGGTTCCCGCCCCAGTACTTC.